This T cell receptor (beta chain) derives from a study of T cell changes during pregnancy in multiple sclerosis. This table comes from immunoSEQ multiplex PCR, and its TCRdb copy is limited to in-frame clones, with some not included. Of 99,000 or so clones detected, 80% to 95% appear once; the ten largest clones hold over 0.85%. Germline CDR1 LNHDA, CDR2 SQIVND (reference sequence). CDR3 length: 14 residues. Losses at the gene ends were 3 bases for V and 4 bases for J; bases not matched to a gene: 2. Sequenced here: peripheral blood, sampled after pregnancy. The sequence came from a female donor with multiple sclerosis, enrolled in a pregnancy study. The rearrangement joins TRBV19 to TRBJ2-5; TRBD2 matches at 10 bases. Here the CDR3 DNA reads TGTGCCAGTAGTATTAGACTAGCGGGAGAGACCCAGTACTTC. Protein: CASSIRLAGETQYF.